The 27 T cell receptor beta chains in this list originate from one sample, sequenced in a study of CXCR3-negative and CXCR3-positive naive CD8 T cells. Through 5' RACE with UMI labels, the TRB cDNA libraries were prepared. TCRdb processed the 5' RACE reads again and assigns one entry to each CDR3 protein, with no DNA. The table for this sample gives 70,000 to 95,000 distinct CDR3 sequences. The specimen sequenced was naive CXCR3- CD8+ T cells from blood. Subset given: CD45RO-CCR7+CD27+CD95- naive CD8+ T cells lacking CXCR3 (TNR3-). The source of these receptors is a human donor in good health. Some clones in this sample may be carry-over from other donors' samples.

CDR3 in amino acids: CASSQGYGPGNTIYF. V and J are TRBV4-3 and TRBJ1-3. This CDR3 has 15 amino acids. CDR1 is LGHNA, CDR2 YSLEER, per germline.

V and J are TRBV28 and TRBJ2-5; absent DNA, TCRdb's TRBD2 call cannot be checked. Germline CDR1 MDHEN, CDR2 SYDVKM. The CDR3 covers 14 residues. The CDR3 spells CASVRGWNQETQYF.

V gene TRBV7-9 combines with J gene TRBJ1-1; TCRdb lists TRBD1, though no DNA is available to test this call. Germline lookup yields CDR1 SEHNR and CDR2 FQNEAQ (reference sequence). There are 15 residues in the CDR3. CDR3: CASSFAEGARTEAFF.

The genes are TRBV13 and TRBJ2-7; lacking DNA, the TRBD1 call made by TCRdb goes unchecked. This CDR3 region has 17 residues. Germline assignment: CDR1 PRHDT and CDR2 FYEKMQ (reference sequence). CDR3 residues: CASSLYHGDREIYEQYF. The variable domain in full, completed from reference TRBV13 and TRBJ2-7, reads AAGVIQSPRHLIKEKRETATLKCYPIPRHDTVYWYQQGPGQDPQFLISFYEKMQSDKGSIPDRFSAQQFSDYHSELNMSSLELGDSALYFCASSLYHGDREIYEQYFGPGTRLTVT.

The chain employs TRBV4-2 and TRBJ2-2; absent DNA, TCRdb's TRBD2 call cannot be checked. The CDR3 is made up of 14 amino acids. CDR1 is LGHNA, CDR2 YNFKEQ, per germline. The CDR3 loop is CASSPKRESGELFF.

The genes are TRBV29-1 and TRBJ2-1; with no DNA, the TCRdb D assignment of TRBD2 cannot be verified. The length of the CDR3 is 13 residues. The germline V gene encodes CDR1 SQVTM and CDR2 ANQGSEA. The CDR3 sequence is CSVDPSGNNEQFF.

This CDR3 reads CSSSFPTNDIQYF. This rearrangement joins TRBV28 to TRBJ2-4; checking the TCRdb D call of TRBD2 is not possible without DNA. In germline, CDR1 is MDHEN, CDR2 SYDVKM. The CDR3 spans 13 residues.

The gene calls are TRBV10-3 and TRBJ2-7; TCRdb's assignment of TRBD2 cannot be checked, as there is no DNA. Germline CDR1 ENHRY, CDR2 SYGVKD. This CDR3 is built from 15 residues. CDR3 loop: CAISAGTSASYEQYF.

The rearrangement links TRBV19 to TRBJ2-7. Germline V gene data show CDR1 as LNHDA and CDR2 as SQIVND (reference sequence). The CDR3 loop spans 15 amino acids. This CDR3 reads CASSYDSNLGNEQYF.

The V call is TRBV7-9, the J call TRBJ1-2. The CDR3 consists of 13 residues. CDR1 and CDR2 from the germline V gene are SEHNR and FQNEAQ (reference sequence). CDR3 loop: CASSSWQSYGYTF.

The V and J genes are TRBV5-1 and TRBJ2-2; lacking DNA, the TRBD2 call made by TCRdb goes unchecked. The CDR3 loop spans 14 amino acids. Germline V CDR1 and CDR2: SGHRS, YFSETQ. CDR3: CASSRGLDTGELFF.

The chain's CDR3 is CASSFAGANVLTF. The chain uses TRBV27 and TRBJ2-6. CDR3 length: 13 amino acids. Germline-derived CDR1 and CDR2 are MNHEY and SMNVEV (reference sequence).

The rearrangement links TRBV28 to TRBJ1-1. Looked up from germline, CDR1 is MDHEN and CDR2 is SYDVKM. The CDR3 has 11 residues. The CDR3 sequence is CASRLNTEAFF.

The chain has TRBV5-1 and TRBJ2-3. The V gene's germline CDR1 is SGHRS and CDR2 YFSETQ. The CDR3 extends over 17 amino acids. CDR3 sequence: CASSLARPISVEDTQYF.

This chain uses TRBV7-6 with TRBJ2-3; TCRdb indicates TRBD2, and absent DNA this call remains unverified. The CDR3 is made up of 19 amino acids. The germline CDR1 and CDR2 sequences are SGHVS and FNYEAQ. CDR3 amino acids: CASSPTPPLAIPSTDTQYF.

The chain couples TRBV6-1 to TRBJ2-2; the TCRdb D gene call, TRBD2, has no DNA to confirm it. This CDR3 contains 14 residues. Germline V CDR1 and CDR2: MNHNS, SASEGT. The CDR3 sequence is CASSVRTGAGELFF.

CDR3 sequence: CSVGDSLEQYF. V is TRBV20-1 and J is TRBJ2-7. The CDR3 length is 11 residues. Germline V gene sequence: CDR1 DFQATT, CDR2 SNEGSKA (reference sequence).

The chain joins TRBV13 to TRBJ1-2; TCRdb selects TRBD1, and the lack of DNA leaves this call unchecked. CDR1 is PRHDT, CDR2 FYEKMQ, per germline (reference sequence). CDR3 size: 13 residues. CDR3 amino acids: CASSFSGTDGYTF.

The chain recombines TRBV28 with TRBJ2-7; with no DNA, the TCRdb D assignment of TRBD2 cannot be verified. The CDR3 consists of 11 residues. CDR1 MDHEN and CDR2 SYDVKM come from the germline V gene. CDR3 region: CASRERGEQYF.

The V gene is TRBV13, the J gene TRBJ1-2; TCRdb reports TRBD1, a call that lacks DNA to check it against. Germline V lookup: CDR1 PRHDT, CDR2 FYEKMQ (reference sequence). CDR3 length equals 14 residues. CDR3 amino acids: CASSSRQKAYGYTF.

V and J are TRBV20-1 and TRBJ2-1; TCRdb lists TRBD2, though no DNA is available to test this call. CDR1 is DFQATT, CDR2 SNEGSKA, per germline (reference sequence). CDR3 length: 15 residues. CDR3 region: CSARLTSYGSNEQFF.

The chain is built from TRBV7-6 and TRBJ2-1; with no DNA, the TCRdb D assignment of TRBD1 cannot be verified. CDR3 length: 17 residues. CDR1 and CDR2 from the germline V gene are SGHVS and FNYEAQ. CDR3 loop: CASSPRQGGETYNEQFF.

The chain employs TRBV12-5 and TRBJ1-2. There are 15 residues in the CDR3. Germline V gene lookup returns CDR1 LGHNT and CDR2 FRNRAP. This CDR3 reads CASGLVHGENYGYTF.

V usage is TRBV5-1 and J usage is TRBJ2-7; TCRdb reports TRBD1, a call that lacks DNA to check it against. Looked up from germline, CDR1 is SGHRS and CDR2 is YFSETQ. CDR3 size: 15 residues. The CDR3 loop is CASTPGQVSSYEQYF.

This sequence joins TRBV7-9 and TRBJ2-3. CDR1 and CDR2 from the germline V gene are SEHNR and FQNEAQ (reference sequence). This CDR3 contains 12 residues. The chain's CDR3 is CASSDITDTQYF.

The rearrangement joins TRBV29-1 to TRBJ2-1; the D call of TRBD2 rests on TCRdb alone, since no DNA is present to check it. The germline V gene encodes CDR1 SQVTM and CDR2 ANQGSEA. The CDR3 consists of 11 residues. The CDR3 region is CSGFGEGEQFF.

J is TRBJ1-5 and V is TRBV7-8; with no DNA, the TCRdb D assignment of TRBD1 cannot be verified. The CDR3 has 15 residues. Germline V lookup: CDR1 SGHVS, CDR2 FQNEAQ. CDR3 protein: CASSFTGEGNQPQHF. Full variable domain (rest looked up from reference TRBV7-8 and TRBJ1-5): GAGVSQSPRYKVAKRGQDVALRCDPISGHVSLFWYQQALGQGPEFLTYFQNEAQLDKSGLPSDRFFAERPEGSVSTLKIQRTQQEDSAVYLCASSFTGEGNQPQHFGDGTRLSIL.